The clone carrying this T cell receptor (beta chain) is a singleton in its sample. This sample was taken from a study of OX40 agonist ivuxolimab in advanced cancers. Some clones are missing from TCRdb's copy, which holds only in-frame ones; the method was immunoSEQ multiplex PCR. Of more than 25,000 clones listed, less than 90% are singletons. The source is an adult with an advanced solid tumor such as melanoma, head and neck, liver or kidney cancer. Sequenced here: CD4+ or CD8+ T cells sorted from blood, sampled in a trial of the OX40 agonist ivuxolimab.

In DNA, the CDR3 is TGTGCCAGCAGCCGTTGGACTGGCGACTACACCTTC. It encodes CASSRWTGDYTF. The rearrangement uses TRBV5-3 and TRBJ1-2; D unresolved. TRBV5-3 falls under the ORF class, with uncertain function. V was clipped by 8 bases and J by 10 bases, with 18 bases between them. This CDR3 is 12 amino acids long.